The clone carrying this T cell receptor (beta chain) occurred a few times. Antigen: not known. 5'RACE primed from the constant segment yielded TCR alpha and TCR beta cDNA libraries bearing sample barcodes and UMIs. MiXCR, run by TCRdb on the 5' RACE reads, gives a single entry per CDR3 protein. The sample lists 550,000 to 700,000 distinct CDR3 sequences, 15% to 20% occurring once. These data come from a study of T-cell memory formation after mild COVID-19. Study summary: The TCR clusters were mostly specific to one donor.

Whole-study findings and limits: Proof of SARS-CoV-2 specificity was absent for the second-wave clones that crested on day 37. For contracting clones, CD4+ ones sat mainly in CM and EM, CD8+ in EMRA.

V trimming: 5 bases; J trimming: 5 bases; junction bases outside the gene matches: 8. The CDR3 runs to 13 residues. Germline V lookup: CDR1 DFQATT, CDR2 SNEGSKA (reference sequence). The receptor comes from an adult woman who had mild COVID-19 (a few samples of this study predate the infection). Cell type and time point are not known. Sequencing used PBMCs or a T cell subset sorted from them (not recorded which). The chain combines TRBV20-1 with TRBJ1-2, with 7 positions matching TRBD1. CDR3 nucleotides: TGCAGTGCTCAGGACAGGCCGGGGTATGGCTACACCTTC. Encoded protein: CSAQDRPGYGYTF.